One sample yielded the 8 T cell receptor beta chains listed below, sequenced in a study of patients and donors after allogeneic stem cell transplantation. TCRdb re-derived calls from the RT-PCR reads in MiXCR, one entry per CDR3 protein. This table holds roughly 200,000 distinct CDR3 sequences, about 38% found once. Sample: blood, either unsorted or a sorted T cell fraction (not recorded which). The receptors come from a human donor who was either an allogeneic HSCT recipient or a stem cell or donor lymphocyte infusion donor (not recorded which). It is not recorded whose cells these are; they may come from a transplant donor.

This clonotype appeared many times. This sequence joins TRBV5-1 and TRBJ1-6; D is undetermined. V lost 1 base to trimming and J lost 6 bases, with 8 bases between them. This CDR3 is 14 amino acids long. Germline CDR1 SGHRS, CDR2 YFSETQ. CDR3 in DNA: TGCGCCAGCAGCTTGACAGAGAGTAATTCACCCCTCCACTTT. It is translated as CASSLTESNSPLHF.

This clonotype was seen a few times. The chain joins TRBV7-2 to TRBJ1-3, with 11 positions matching TRBD1. The CDR3 is 14 residues long. The V and J ends lost 1 base and 9 bases, in that order; junction bases with no gene match: 2. Germline loops: CDR1 SGHTA, CDR2 FQGNSA. Here the CDR3 reads CASSLVGQGATIYF. The CDR3 nucleotides are TGTGCCAGCAGCTTAGTTGGACAGGGGGCCACCATATATTTT.

V gene TRBV20-1 combines with J gene TRBJ2-1; no firm D call. The CDR3 covers 15 residues. V was clipped by 0 bases and J by 0 bases, with 9 bases between them. The germline V gene encodes CDR1 DFQATT and CDR2 SNEGSKA (reference sequence). In nucleotides, the CDR3 is TGCAGTGCTAGAGACCCAAAGGGCTCCTACAATGAGCAGTTCTTC. Amino acid sequence: CSARDPKGSYNEQFF.

In this sample, this clonotype turned up a few times. Written as DNA, the CDR3 is TGTGCCAGCAGTGAAGTGAGCAAACTGTTTTTT. It specifies CASSEVSKLFF. The V call is TRBV2, the J call TRBJ1-4; D not certain. The V end lost 1 base, the J end lost 11 bases, and 5 bases lay between the germline ends. CDR1 and CDR2 (germline): SNHLY, FYNNEI. This CDR3 is 11 amino acids long. Full variable domain (outside the CDR3, taken from reference TRBV2 and TRBJ1-4): EPEVTQTPSHQVTQMGQEVILRCVPISNHLYFYWYRQILGQKVEFLVSFYNNEISEKSEIFDDQFSVERPDGSNFTLKIRSTKLEDSAMYFCASSEVSKLFFGSGTQLSVL.

This clonotype turned up a few times. The rearrangement links TRBV28 to TRBJ1-1, with TRBD1 matching 8 bases. The V segment lost 10 bases and the J segment 0 bases; nucleotides outside the gene matches: 4. Germline V CDR1 and CDR2: MDHEN, SYDVKM. This CDR3 contains 13 residues. CDR3 region: CATQGAMNTEAFF. CDR3 nucleotide sequence: TGTGCCACCCAGGGGGCCATGAACACTGAAGCTTTCTTT.

The V gene is TRBV5-1, the J gene TRBJ2-3; D unresolved. This CDR3 region has 14 residues. CDR1 and CDR2 (germline): SGHRS, YFSETQ. V was cut by 1 base and J by 1 base, with 7 bases left in between. The DNA for the CDR3 is TGCGCCAGCAGCTTGAAGGCAGGCACAGATACGCAGTATTTT. Translated, it gives CASSLKAGTDTQYF.

This clonotype was found a few times. The rearrangement uses TRBV14 and TRBJ1-2; D is uncertain. The CDR3 sequence is 15 residues long. Per germline, CDR1 SGHDN and CDR2 FVKESK. The V end was cut by 5 bases, the J end by 0 bases, with 13 bases between. CDR3 nucleotide sequence: TGTGCCAGCAGCAAACAGCAGCGGCCTAACTATGGCTACACCTTC. It encodes CASSKQQRPNYGYTF.

This chain uses TRBV10-3 with TRBJ2-1; 9 positions match TRBD1. CDR3 size: 14 residues. The V and J ends lost 10 bases and 2 bases, in that order; junction bases with no gene match: 6. CDR1 is ENHRY and CDR2 is SYGVKD in the germline V gene. The DNA of the CDR3 is TGTGCCACGACCGGACAGGGGCCCTACAATGAGCAGTTCTTC. Translating gives CATTGQGPYNEQFF.